One T cell receptor (beta chain) is described in this entry. Trimming cost V 6 bases and J 11 bases, with 13 bases left between them. This CDR3 contains 11 residues. Per germline, CDR1 MNHEY and CDR2 SVGAGI. Authors' methods: How many nucleated cells were present was estimated from reference gene primer amplification. Sequencing used immunoSEQ multiplex PCR; TCRdb keeps in-frame clones, though not all of them. The V and J calls and the clone size are those of that table, but D and trimming were determined from the DNA. The sample contains 250,000 to 300,000 clones, around 85% of which appear only once. The entry originates in a study of blood T cell repertoires in COVID-19. Background on the study: In each case, the material was cDNA or gDNA derived from T cells, B-cell-depleted T cells, or PBMCs.

The receptor comes from a woman between 70 and 85 years old with acute or convalescent COVID-19. The chain combines TRBV6-5 with TRBJ1-1; D uncertain. The sample comprised peripheral blood. CDR3 nucleotides: TGTGCCAGCAGGACTGCCGGGGAGGCTTTCTTT. Its protein is CASRTAGEAFF.